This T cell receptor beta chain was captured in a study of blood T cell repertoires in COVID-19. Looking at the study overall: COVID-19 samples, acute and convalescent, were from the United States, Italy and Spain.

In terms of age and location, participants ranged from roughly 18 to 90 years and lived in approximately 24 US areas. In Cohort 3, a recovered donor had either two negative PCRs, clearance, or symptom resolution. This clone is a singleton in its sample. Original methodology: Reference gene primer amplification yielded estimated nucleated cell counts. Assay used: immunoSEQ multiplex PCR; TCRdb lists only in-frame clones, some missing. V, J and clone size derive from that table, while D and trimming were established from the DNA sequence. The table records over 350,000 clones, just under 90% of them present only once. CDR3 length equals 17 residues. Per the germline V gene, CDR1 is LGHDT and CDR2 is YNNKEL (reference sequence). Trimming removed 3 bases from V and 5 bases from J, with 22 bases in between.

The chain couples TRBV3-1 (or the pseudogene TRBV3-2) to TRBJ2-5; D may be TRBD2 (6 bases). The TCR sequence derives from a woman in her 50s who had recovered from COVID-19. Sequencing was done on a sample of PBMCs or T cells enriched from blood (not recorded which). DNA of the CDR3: TGTGCCAGCAGCCAGAAACTCCGGGGCCTAGGAGGGGAGACCCAGTACTTC. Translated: CASSQKLRGLGGETQYF.